The clone carrying this TCR beta chain was seen more than once but under ten times. No antigen is known for it. This sample stems from a study of blood T cells in healthy people across ages. The study's findings and limits: Estimates based on one million T cells were treated as lower bounds. Fewer expanded clones and more diversity marked long-lived versus aged donors.

With 4 bases removed from V and 2 bases from J, the gap between germline ends came to 6 bases. Germline assignment: CDR1 KGHSH and CDR2 LQKENI. The CDR3 is 13 amino acids. For the second PCR, which ran for about 6 to 11 cycles, a sample-barcoded 5' primer and a J-beta primer mix were used. Every cDNA molecule carried a tag from a template-switch adaptor bearing 12 random nucleotides. Paired-end reads containing CDR3 totaled no fewer than 2.5 million for each sample. TCRdb analysed the 5' RACE reads with MiXCR anew, one entry per CDR3 protein. The table has about 670,000 distinct CDR3 sequences, 52% seen once.

The receptor's source is a woman older than 75 in good health. The J gene is TRBJ2-1, the V gene TRBV18, with D maybe TRBD2 (6 bases). Sequenced material: blood. The CDR3 DNA reads as TGTGCCAGCTCACGCGGGACCTACAATGAGCAGTTCTTC. It encodes CASSRGTYNEQFF.